This is a list of T cell receptor beta chains from one sample in a study of early T cells in non-severe SARS-CoV-2 infection. TCRdb analysed the 5' RACE reads with MiXCR anew, one entry per CDR3 protein. The sample includes 50,000 or so distinct CDR3 sequences, 13% of them seen just once. The sequencing sample was made of whole blood. The receptors were gathered from an adult who was a healthcare worker with PCR-confirmed SARS-CoV-2 infection or an uninfected control (not recorded which). The CDR3 runs from the conserved cysteine through the conserved F or W. The D gene is left open where the match is weak. A row's size may be missing; if present it is once, few, many or a size class.

length	V	size	D	J	DNA	CDR3
14	TRBV7-3	few	TRBD2	TRBJ2-2	TGTGCCAGCAGCCGCCCCGGGGGGTCCGGGGAGCTGTTTTTT	CASSRPGGSGELFF
11	TRBV29-1	-	-	TRBJ1-2	TGCAGCGTTGAAGTAGGCTTGATCTACACCTTC	CSVEVGLIYTF
15	TRBV20-1	-	-	TRBJ1-6	TGCAGTGCTAGAGATGGTGGGAGTCCGAATTCACCCCTCCACTTT	CSARDGGSPNSPLHF
16	TRBV7-6	many	-	TRBJ2-6	TGTGCCAGCAGCCTATCTCCGAGCTCTGGGGCCAACGTCCTGACTTTC	CASSLSPSSGANVLTF
15	TRBV18	many	TRBD1	TRBJ1-1	TGTGCCAGCTCACCACTAGACAGGGGAAACACTGAAGCTTTCTTT	CASSPLDRGNTEAFF
16	TRBV6-1	few	-	TRBJ1-2	TGTGCCAGCAGTGAAGCGGTCCGGGACGGATTCTATGGCTACACCTTC	CASSEAVRDGFYGYTF
11	TRBV12-3/TRBV12-4	many	-	TRBJ1-1	TGTGCCAGCAGTTTCCAGTTTGAAGCTTTCTTT	CASSFQFEAFF
13	TRBV10-2	many	-	TRBJ2-3	TGCGCCAGTTGGGCAGGACCTACAGATACGCAGTATTTT	CASWAGPTDTQYF
13	TRBV7-6	many	-	TRBJ2-7	TGTGCCAGCAGCTTTGTAGGAATTGGCGAGCAGTACTTC	CASSFVGIGEQYF
15	TRBV16	many	-	TRBJ1-1	TGTGCCAGCAGCCAGGTCAGCGTAGCTGGCACTGAAGCTTTCTTT	CASSQVSVAGTEAFF
16	TRBV15	few	TRBD1	TRBJ1-6	TGTGCCACCAGCAGAGATAAGACAGGGGTGGATTCACCCCTCCACTTT	CATSRDKTGVDSPLHF
15	TRBV18	few	-	TRBJ2-7	TGTGCCAGCTCACCAACAGGCCAGGATACCTACGAGCAGTACTTC	CASSPTGQDTYEQYF
15	TRBV19	-	TRBD2	TRBJ2-1	TGTGCCAGTAGTATAGAAAGCGGGAGGGACAATGAGCAGTTCTTC	CASSIESGRDNEQFF
14	TRBV7-7	-	-	TRBJ2-2	TGTGCTAGCAGCCGGGACCGGAACACCGGGGAGCTGTTTTTT	CASSRDRNTGELFF
14	TRBV20-1	few	-	TRBJ2-7	TGCAGTGCCTTTCAAGCGGAGTATAACTACGAGCAGTACTTC	CSAFQAEYNYEQYF
16	TRBV6-6	many	-	TRBJ1-5	TGTGCCAGCAGTTATGCCCTTCGGCAGCAAAATCAGCCCCAGCATTTT	CASSYALRQQNQPQHF
15	TRBV29-1	-	-	TRBJ1-1	TGCAGCGTTGAAACGGACAGATCGATGAACACTGAAGCTTTCTTT	CSVETDRSMNTEAFF
17	TRBV3-1	-	-	TRBJ1-6	TGTGCCAGCAGCCAAGATATACCTCGAGGATATAATTCACCCCTCCACTTT	CASSQDIPRGYNSPLHF
15	TRBV6-2/TRBV6-3	-	-	TRBJ2-1	TGTGCCAGCAGTTTGACAGGCGGGAACTACAATGAGCAGTTCTTC	CASSLTGGNYNEQFF
14	TRBV7-3	few	-	TRBJ2-3	TGTGCCAGCAGCCGCAACCCTAGCACAGATACGCAGTATTTT	CASSRNPSTDTQYF
14	TRBV29-1	-	-	TRBJ2-7	TGCAGCGTTGTAAGGAGTTCCGCCTCGGGAGAGCAGTACTTC	CSVVRSSASGEQYF
15	TRBV5-1	-	TRBD1	TRBJ2-3	TGCGCCAGCAGCTTGAGGACAGGGGGCCCAGATACGCAGTATTTT	CASSLRTGGPDTQYF